The source of this TCR beta chain is a study of radiotherapy plus CTLA-4 blockade in lung cancer. Study-wide points: Reports state that early shifts in blood T cell clones, with interferon-beta, best predicted response. Subsequent to radiotherapy plus ipilimumab, tumor-derived TCR clones underwent expansion in blood.

In germline, CDR1 is SGDLS, CDR2 YYNGEE. With V trimmed by 1 base and J by 3 bases, 4 bases remained unmatched. CDR3 length equals 15 residues. Here immunoSEQ multiplex PCR was the method, and the copy in TCRdb shows in-frame clones only, minus some. The sample lists around 40,000 clones, around 75% seen once, with around 8.9% in the top ten. People whose metastatic non-small-cell lung cancer was chemo-refractory got focal radiation along with CTLA-4 blockade by ipilimumab. In the case of this clone: As yet, its antigen is unknown.

Sequencing was performed on peripheral blood, taken from a patient treated with radiotherapy plus ipilimumab. The receptor was derived from a human donor with non-small cell lung cancer who had stable disease on radiotherapy plus ipilimumab. The chain has TRBV9 and TRBJ2-3; 8 nucleotides line up with TRBD2. Written as DNA, the CDR3 is TGTGCCAGCAGCGTACCAGCGGGGGTGACAGATACGCAGTATTTT. Its protein is CASSVPAGVTDTQYF.